Listed here are 10 T cell receptor beta chains from one sample, sequenced in a study of low-dose radiotherapy and immunotherapy resistance in tumors. TRAV- and TRBV-specific primers, spanning alpha and beta chains, primed first-strand cDNA. The PCR that amplified TCRs ran for around 22 cycles, relying on a constant-region primer and a V-primer adapter. TCRdb itself ran the reads through MiXCR, one entry per CDR3 protein. There are about 20,000 distinct CDR3 sequences in the sample; over 65% occur only once, and about an eighth lies in the top ten. These receptors were collected from a human donor with advanced metastatic prostate, ovarian, gallbladder or colorectal cancer (not recorded which). This table probably holds off-target reads from a library built for another chain.

This clonotype was observed a single time. This chain connects TRBV19 to TRBJ1-4, with TRBD1 identical over 7 bases. Germline V gene lookup returns CDR1 LNHDA and CDR2 SQIVND (reference sequence). The CDR3 runs to 14 residues. V was pared by 3 bases and J by 4 bases, with 2 bases of the junction left unmatched. CDR3 sequence: CASSMGQLNEKLFF. CDR3 in DNA: TGTGCCAGTAGTATGGGACAGCTTAATGAAAAACTGTTTTTT. Full variable domain (outside the CDR3, taken from reference TRBV19 and TRBJ1-4): DGGITQSPKYLFRKEGQNVTLSCEQNLNHDAMYWYRQDPGQGLRLIYYSQIVNDFQKGDIAEGYSVSREKKESFPLTVTSAQKNPTAFYLCASSMGQLNEKLFFGSGTQLSVL.

The rearrangement joins TRBV9 to TRBJ2-7; TRBD2 matches 7 bases. The trim removed 5 bases at V and 3 bases at J, leaving 8 bases unmatched. The CDR3 spans 14 residues. Germline assignment: CDR1 SGDLS and CDR2 YYNGEE. The CDR3 DNA follows: TGTGCCAGCAGTCCCGGGACTAATCTCTACGAGCAGTACTTC. Translation gives CASSPGTNLYEQYF.

The chain has TRBV28 and TRBJ1-5; 7 nucleotides match TRBD1. The CDR3 sequence is 17 residues long. Germline V lookup: CDR1 MDHEN, CDR2 SYDVKM. Trimming at V came to 1 base and at J to 5 bases, leaving 11 bases not matched to a gene. In DNA, the CDR3 is TGTGCCAGCAGTTTATTTACAACAGGGGCGAATCATCAGCCCCAGCATTTT. It codes for CASSLFTTGANHQPQHF.

The V and J genes are TRBV3-1 and TRBJ2-1, with D possibly TRBD1 on 5 matching bases. Trimming took off 0 bases at V and 15 bases at J, with 18 bases between the two ends. The CDR3 runs to 14 residues. Germline CDR1 LGHDT, CDR2 YNNKEL (reference sequence). CDR3 coding DNA: TGTGCCAGCAGCCAAGATCAGGGTATGATGGCTCCGTTCTTC. Encoded protein: CASSQDQGMMAPFF.

The V call is TRBV2, the J call TRBJ2-7; TRBD2 is a possible D gene (5 bases). From germline, CDR1 is SNHLY and CDR2 FYNNEI. This CDR3 is built from 13 residues. V gave up 0 bases and J gave up 6 bases, with 9 bases separating them. The CDR3 coding sequence is TGTGCCAGCAGTGAAGCACGGGCGGGCGAGCAGTACTTC. This gives the protein CASSEARAGEQYF.

This chain connects TRBV11-2 to TRBJ1-3; D remains unclear. This CDR3 is 14 amino acids long. Per germline, CDR1 SGHAT and CDR2 FQNNGV. Deletions cut 5 bases from V and 0 bases from J, with 8 bases between. CDR3 loop: CASSRSISGNTIYF. The CDR3 nucleotides are TGTGCCAGCAGCCGATCAATCTCTGGAAACACCATATATTTT.

The V and J genes are TRBV5-1 and TRBJ2-1; no reliable D call. The V gene lost 1 base and the J gene lost 6 bases, with 14 bases spanning the gap. CDR3 length: 15 residues. The V gene's germline CDR1 is SGHRS and CDR2 YFSETQ. The CDR3 reads CASSLMVGFGNEQFF. The CDR3 DNA sequence: TGCGCCAGCAGCTTGATGGTAGGGTTTGGCAATGAGCAGTTCTTC.

The genes are TRBV5-5 and TRBJ1-1; 7 nucleotides line up with TRBD1. Trimming at V came to 6 bases and at J to 0 bases, leaving 8 bases not matched to a gene. CDR3 size: 15 residues. From germline, CDR1 is SGHKS and CDR2 YYEKEE (reference sequence). The CDR3, as DNA: TGTGCCAGCATCCTCCGGGACAGCCTGAACACTGAAGCTTTCTTT. Amino acid sequence: CASILRDSLNTEAFF. Complete variable domain (other parts from reference TRBV5-5 and TRBJ1-1): DAGVTQSPTHLIKTRGQQVTLRCSPISGHKSVSWYQQVLGQGPQFIFQYYEKEERGRGNFPDRFSARQFPNYSSELNVNALLLGDSALYLCASILRDSLNTEAFFGQGTRLTVV.

The CDR3 region is CASTPDEYGYTF. The CDR3 DNA is TGTGCCAGTACCCCGGACGAGTATGGCTACACCTTC. The gene calls are TRBV19 and TRBJ1-2; D remains ambiguous. Trimming cost V 7 bases and J 5 bases, with 11 bases left between them. The CDR3 has 12 amino acids. Germline assignment: CDR1 LNHDA and CDR2 SQIVND (reference sequence).

This clonotype was seen a few times. The chain is built from TRBV28 and TRBJ1-5; 8 nucleotides line up with TRBD1. J was trimmed by 2 bases and V by 3 bases; bases with no gene match: 3. In germline, CDR1 is MDHEN, CDR2 SYDVKM. The CDR3 is made up of 15 amino acids. CDR3 sequence: CASSFRGQGNQPQHF. DNA for the CDR3: TGTGCCAGCAGTTTCAGGGGGCAGGGCAATCAGCCCCAGCATTTT.